This T cell receptor (beta chain) appears in the sequencing data of a study of CD8 T cells in Susac syndrome. The study's findings and limits: By the study's own acknowledgment, its TCR sequencing and HLA analysis included relatively few individuals.

The RNA input was about 0.45 to 1 ug, and it was reverse transcribed with random hexamers. From the immunoSEQ multiplex PCR reads, TCRdb called clonotypes with MiXCR, one entry per CDR3 protein. This sample has about 120,000 distinct CDR3 sequences, with around 95% found just once. Of note for this clonotype: The antigen remains undetermined.

The source of this sequence is a human donor in good health. Input material: CD4+ T cells from PBMCs.

This CDR3 reads CASSESTGGTDTQYF. CDR3 sequence (DNA): TGTGCCAGCAGTGAGTCAACAGGGGGGACAGATACGCAGTATTTT. The chain couples TRBV25-1 to TRBJ2-3; 8 bases are shared with TRBD1. The CDR3 runs to 15 residues. Trimming cost V 3 bases and J 3 bases; bases outside gene matches: 5. The germline V gene encodes CDR1 MGHDK and CDR2 SYGVNS.